This TCR beta chain was observed in a study of cytomegalovirus exposure and HLA in healthy donors. Notes on the study in general: CMV serostatus alone was available as immune exposure information.

Trimming shortened V by 1 base and J by 7 bases, and 11 bases separated the two germline ends. Germline-derived CDR1 and CDR2 are LGHNT and FRNRAP. The CDR3 is made up of 14 amino acids. In the case of this clone: What it recognizes is unknown.

Nominal health characterized the donors when sampled, though unrecorded immune exposures were likely. Vbeta (60) and Jbeta (13) primers were used in the PCR. The data were produced by immunoSEQ multiplex PCR, yet TCRdb's version contains in-frame clones alone and is incomplete. The sample's table shows just over 150,000 clones. The V gene is TRBV12-5, the J gene TRBJ1-5; no firm D call. The sample was PBMCs. This clonotype was sampled from a woman aged 60-75 years in good health and CMV-seronegative. CDR3 in DNA: TGTGCTAGTGGTTTGGGTCTCGGGGAACAGCCCCAGCATTTT. Translation: CASGLGLGEQPQHF.